This T cell receptor beta chain is from a study of cytomegalovirus exposure and HLA in healthy donors. Study results and limitations: Later work associated 16,951 TCR beta sequences with HLA alleles at 0.05 false discovery rate.

PCR primers comprised 60 Vbeta and 13 Jbeta primers. This table comes from immunoSEQ multiplex PCR, and its TCRdb copy is limited to in-frame clones, with some not included. The sample records about 120,000 clones, roughly 80% being singletons. A single count supports this clone. Its antigen is unknown. This CDR3 region has 14 residues. In germline, CDR1 is SNHLY, CDR2 FYNNEI. V was trimmed by 6 bases and J by 0 bases, leaving 11 bases between them. Sequencing used PBMCs. V and J are TRBV2 and TRBJ1-2; weak D call: TRBD1 (6 bases). The receptor was derived from a woman in her thirties or forties in good health and CMV-seropositive. The CDR3 reads CASRQGLTNYGYTF. For the CDR3, the DNA is TGTGCCAGCAGACAGGGATTAACTAACTATGGCTACACCTTC. The full variable domain, in which reference TRBV2 and TRBJ1-2 provide the parts outside the CDR3, is EPEVTQTPSHQVTQMGQEVILRCVPISNHLYFYWYRQILGQKVEFLVSFYNNEISEKSEIFDDQFSVERPDGSNFTLKIRSTKLEDSAMYFCASRQGLTNYGYTFGSGTRLTVV.